A single sample gave rise to the 29 T cell receptor beta chains below, sequenced in a study of blood T cell repertoires in COVID-19. This table comes from immunoSEQ multiplex PCR, and its TCRdb copy is limited to in-frame clones, with some not included. Of under 50,000 clones in the sample, around 92% are singletons; the top ten hold about 11%. Material for sequencing was peripheral blood. The receptors were sampled from a human donor in a cohort sampled during active COVID-19.

The rearrangement joins TRBV18 to TRBJ1-5; D ambiguous. The CDR3 runs to 12 residues. The germline gives CDR1 KGHSH, CDR2 LQKENI. The V end was cut by 3 bases, the J end by 5 bases, with 5 bases between. The CDR3 DNA follows: TGTGCCAGCTCACCGGGCCATCAGCCCCAGCATTTT. Residues: CASSPGHQPQHF. The whole variable domain, remainder taken from reference TRBV18 and TRBJ1-5, is NAGVMQNPRHLVRRRGQEARLRCSPMKGHSHVYWYRQLPEEGLKFMVYLQKENIIDESGMPKERFSAEFPKEGPSILRIQQVVRGDSAAYFCASSPGHQPQHFGDGTRLSIL.

The CDR3 region has the DNA TGTGCCAGTAGGTTGACAGGGGGCGTTGTGGACGAGCAGTACTTC. It translates to CASRLTGGVVDEQYF. The rearrangement joins TRBV19 to TRBJ2-7; 10 bases agree with TRBD1. Germline assignment: CDR1 LNHDA and CDR2 SQIVND (reference sequence). V was clipped by 6 bases and J by 5 bases; unmatched bases: 10. The CDR3 is 15 residues long. The full variable domain, with the rest looked up from reference TRBV19 and TRBJ2-7, is DGGITQSPKYLFRKEGQNVTLSCEQNLNHDAMYWYRQDPGQGLRLIYYSQIVNDFQKGDIAEGYSVSREKKESFPLTVTSAQKNPTAFYLCASRLTGGVVDEQYFGPGTRLTVT.

The gene calls are TRBV24-1 and TRBJ2-3, with D possibly being TRBD2 (6 bases). From germline, CDR1 is KGHDR and CDR2 SFDVKD. The ends were cut back, 6 bases at V and 7 bases at J, with 10 bases in the middle. The length of the CDR3 is 12 residues. The CDR3 DNA reads as TGTGCCACCAGTCCTGGGGGGAATACGCAGTATTTT. Translation gives CATSPGGNTQYF.

This chain links TRBV7-2 with TRBJ1-5; D call uncertain. V was trimmed by 0 bases and J by 4 bases, leaving 4 bases between them. The germline V gene has CDR1 SGHTA and CDR2 FQGNSA. This CDR3 region has 13 residues. CDR3 in amino acids: CASSLALNQPQHF. CDR3 DNA: TGTGCCAGCAGCTTAGCCTTGAATCAGCCCCAGCATTTT.

The V call is TRBV10-3, the J call TRBJ2-7; D is unclear. Germline CDR1 ENHRY, CDR2 SYGVKD. The CDR3 runs to 13 residues. V was pared by 2 bases and J by 2 bases, with 7 bases between. In DNA form, the CDR3 reads TGTGCCATCAGTGAGGCAGTAACCTACGAGCAGTACTTC. This codes for CAISEAVTYEQYF.

The genes are TRBV30 and TRBJ1-1, with D perhaps matching TRBD1 (5 bases). This CDR3 is built from 13 residues. Deletions cut 7 bases from V and 0 bases from J, with 12 bases between. The germline CDR1 and CDR2 sequences are GTSNPN and SVGIG (reference sequence). The CDR3 is CALGHRLNTEAFF. Written as DNA, the CDR3 is TGTGCCTTGGGGCACAGATTGAACACTGAAGCTTTCTTT.

CDR3 loop: CASSFWGGNEKLFF. CDR3 nucleotides: TGTGCCAGCAGTTTTTGGGGAGGGAATGAAAAACTGTTTTTT. The chain combines TRBV27 with TRBJ1-4; D remains unclear. V was shortened by 3 bases and J by 5 bases, with 10 bases between the two germline ends. CDR1 MNHEY and CDR2 SMNVEV come from the germline V gene (reference sequence). This CDR3 region has 14 residues.

The chain is built from TRBV7-8 and TRBJ2-1, with 7 bases aligning to TRBD1. The V gene end was trimmed by 8 bases and the J gene end by 5 bases; junction bases not matched to a gene: 9. In germline, CDR1 is SGHVS, CDR2 FQNEAQ. CDR3 length: 14 residues. The DNA of the CDR3 is TGTGCCAGCTCGACCGGCAGGGGGAACAATGAGCAGTTCTTC. This encodes CASSTGRGNNEQFF.

Turning to this clone: The sample has other DNA sequences that encode this CDR3 too. The chain couples TRBV7-9 to TRBJ2-3, with a possible D match to TRBD2 (6 bases). Per the germline V gene, CDR1 is SEHNR and CDR2 is FQNEAQ (reference sequence). V was clipped by 2 bases and J by 0 bases, with 6 bases between them. The CDR3 is 14 amino acids. CDR3 in amino acids: CASSLSGSTDTQYF. The CDR3 region has the DNA TGTGCCAGCAGCTTAAGCGGGAGCACAGATACGCAGTATTTT.

J is TRBJ1-1 and V is TRBV4-3, with no clear D. CDR1 and CDR2 from the germline V gene are LGHNA and YSLEER. V lost 2 bases, J lost 5 bases, and 12 bases lay in between. The CDR3 runs 14 residues. The CDR3 is CASSQIGVGTEAFF. DNA of the CDR3: TGCGCCAGCAGCCAAATAGGAGTAGGTACTGAAGCTTTCTTT.

The chain carries TRBV19 and TRBJ1-1, with 7 nucleotides matching TRBD1. V was clipped by 6 bases and J by 2 bases; unmatched bases: 6. The CDR3 has 14 amino acids. Germline V gene data show CDR1 as LNHDA and CDR2 as SQIVND (reference sequence). CDR3 loop: CASRSSGGNTEAFF. The CDR3 DNA reads as TGTGCCAGTAGATCGTCAGGGGGAAACACTGAAGCTTTCTTT.

The rearrangement links TRBV27 to TRBJ2-7, with TRBD2 identical over 10 bases. Trimming took 6 bases from V and 4 from J; bases not matched to a gene: 6. The CDR3 contains 14 residues. Germline assignment: CDR1 MNHEY and CDR2 SMNVEV (reference sequence). In nucleotides, the CDR3 is TGTGCCAGCAGCCGTAGCGGGGGGAATTACGAGCAGTACTTC. This encodes CASSRSGGNYEQYF.

Written as DNA, the CDR3 is TGTGCCAGCAGGCGTCAAACCCTGGGCACAGATACGCAGTATTTT. Translated: CASRRQTLGTDTQYF. This rearrangement joins TRBV6-5 to TRBJ2-3; the D is unclear. Germline lookup yields CDR1 MNHEY and CDR2 SVGAGI. Trimming cost V 6 bases and J 1 base, with 14 bases left between them. This CDR3 is 15 amino acids long.

The rearrangement links TRBV18 to TRBJ2-1; 10 bases line up with TRBD2. CDR1 KGHSH and CDR2 LQKENI come from the germline V gene. The CDR3 has 17 amino acids. Trimming removed 2 bases from V and 4 bases from J; junction bases left unmatched: 8. The CDR3 is CASSPRLAGAVYNEQFF. As DNA, the CDR3 is TGTGCCAGCTCACCAAGGCTAGCGGGGGCAGTTTACAATGAGCAGTTCTTC.

This sequence joins TRBV24-1 and TRBJ2-1; D is undetermined. This CDR3 is built from 14 residues. CDR1 is KGHDR, CDR2 SFDVKD, per germline. V lost 0 bases to trimming and J lost 8 bases, with 10 bases between them. The CDR3 DNA sequence: TGTGCCACCAGTGATTTGGAGACTGGCCATGAGCAGTTCTTC. Encoded protein: CATSDLETGHEQFF.

V is TRBV19 and J is TRBJ1-5; a possible D gene is TRBD1 (6 bases). The germline V gene encodes CDR1 LNHDA and CDR2 SQIVND (reference sequence). The CDR3 consists of 14 residues. V lost 10 bases to trimming and J lost 4 bases, with 17 bases between them. DNA of the CDR3: TGTGCCACCGAGGGGGGGGTATGGAATCAGCCCCAGCATTTT. Translating it yields CATEGGVWNQPQHF. The full variable domain, in which reference TRBV19 and TRBJ1-5 provide the parts outside the CDR3, is DGGITQSPKYLFRKEGQNVTLSCEQNLNHDAMYWYRQDPGQGLRLIYYSQIVNDFQKGDIAEGYSVSREKKESFPLTVTSAQKNPTAFYLCATEGGVWNQPQHFGDGTRLSIL.

The DNA for the CDR3 is TGTGCCAGCAGCTTAGGGGTGGGCAGCAATGAGCAGTTCTTC. The encoded protein is CASSLGVGSNEQFF. V gene TRBV7-2 combines with J gene TRBJ2-1; no clear D. V was pared by 1 base and J by 6 bases, with 10 bases between. Looked up from germline, CDR1 is SGHTA and CDR2 is FQGNSA. The CDR3 spans 14 residues.

The chain combines TRBV9 with TRBJ1-6, with TRBD1 as a possible D gene (5 bases). The CDR3 is 15 amino acids. From germline, CDR1 is SGDLS and CDR2 YYNGEE. Trimming left V 4 bases short and J 7 bases short, with 15 bases between. The CDR3 reads CASSPPDTSNSPLHF. CDR3 in DNA: TGTGCCAGCAGCCCCCCGGACACGTCAAATTCACCCCTCCACTTT.

This clone was seen only once. The chain is built from TRBV5-1 and TRBJ1-4; the match to TRBD1 covers 9 bases. With 5 bases clipped from V and 2 bases from J, the junction kept 7 bases outside the gene matches. This CDR3 spans 16 amino acids. Germline V gene lookup returns CDR1 SGHRS and CDR2 YFSETQ. CDR3 in DNA: TGCGCCAGCAGACCGGACAGGGGAGTGACTAATGAAAAACTGTTTTTT. Translated, it gives CASRPDRGVTNEKLFF.

The gene calls are TRBV5-1 and TRBJ2-7, with 10 positions matching TRBD1. The CDR3 runs to 16 residues. V was pared by 0 bases and J by 2 bases, with 5 bases of the junction left unmatched. Germline V gene data show CDR1 as SGHRS and CDR2 as YFSETQ. The CDR3: CASSLGGTGETYEQYF. CDR3 nucleotide sequence: TGCGCCAGCAGCTTGGGGGGGACAGGGGAAACCTACGAGCAGTACTTC.

The chain has TRBV5-5 and TRBJ1-2; perhaps TRBD1 as D (5 bases). Germline assignment: CDR1 SGHKS and CDR2 YYEKEE (reference sequence). This CDR3 region has 14 residues. V dropped 4 bases and J dropped 2 bases, with 12 bases sitting between them. The CDR3 DNA reads TGTGCCAGCAGCGTACCGTACAGGAACTATGGCTACACCTTC. Its translation: CASSVPYRNYGYTF.

CDR3 in DNA: TGTGCCAGCAACGACGGGTATCAGCCCCAGCATTTT. It translates to CASNDGYQPQHF. The chain is built from TRBV5-8 and TRBJ1-5; D is undetermined. V was shortened by 6 bases and J by 5 bases, with 9 bases between the two germline ends. Germline lookup yields CDR1 SGHTS and CDR2 YDEGEE. The CDR3 sequence is 12 residues long. The full variable domain, its missing parts supplied by reference TRBV5-8 and TRBJ1-5, is EAGVTQSPTHLIKTRGQQATLRCSPISGHTSVYWYQQALGLGLQFLLWYDEGEERNRGNFPPRFSGRQFPNYSSELNVNALELEDSALYLCASNDGYQPQHFGDGTRLSIL.

The J gene is TRBJ1-6, the V gene TRBV19, with D unclear. V dropped 5 bases and J dropped 11 bases, with 13 bases sitting between them. This CDR3 region has 13 residues. Germline V gene sequence: CDR1 LNHDA, CDR2 SQIVND (reference sequence). The CDR3 bases are TGTGCCAGTAGTGACTCCCGGGAGACACCCCTCCACTTT. This gives the protein CASSDSRETPLHF.

This chain links TRBV21-1 with TRBJ1-1. TRBV21-1 is classified as a pseudogene. The CDR3 runs 18 residues. In DNA form, the CDR3 reads TGTGCCAGCAGCTCTCAAGGGACTGAGATAATAGAGAACACTGAAGCTTTCTTT. Protein product: CASSSQGTEIIENTEAFF.

The chain is built from TRBV5-1 and TRBJ2-1; TRBD2 agrees at 8 bases. In germline, CDR1 is SGHRS, CDR2 YFSETQ. The CDR3 contains 16 residues. The ends lost 0 bases at V and 6 bases at J; junction bases unmatched: 8. The CDR3 DNA sequence: TGCGCCAGCAGCTTGGCATCCGGGGGGGCCTCCAATGAGCAGTTCTTC. This sequence encodes CASSLASGGASNEQFF.

The chain is built from TRBV7-6 and TRBJ2-7, with 12 bases aligning to TRBD2. Trimming took 1 base from V and 3 from J; bases not matched to a gene: 7. Germline lookup yields CDR1 SGHVS and CDR2 FNYEAQ. The CDR3 covers 17 residues. The CDR3 DNA reads TGTGCCAGCAGCTTAGAAGCGACTAGCGGGGGCCACTACGAGCAGTACTTC. It specifies CASSLEATSGGHYEQYF.

This chain uses TRBV28 with TRBJ1-6; 9 bases line up with TRBD1. V lost 4 bases to trimming and J lost 5 bases; unmatched junction nucleotides: 12. This CDR3 has 18 amino acids. Looked up from germline, CDR1 is MDHEN and CDR2 is SYDVKM. CDR3 in amino acids: CASSSPGQGFMDNSPLHF. The DNA for the CDR3 is TGTGCCAGCAGTTCTCCGGGACAGGGATTTATGGATAATTCACCCCTCCACTTT.

This clone appeared a single time. The rearrangement joins TRBV28 to TRBJ2-1; maybe TRBD1 (6 bases). Trimming removed 5 bases from V and 3 bases from J, with 14 bases in between. Per germline, CDR1 MDHEN and CDR2 SYDVKM. CDR3 length: 15 residues. The CDR3 coding sequence is TGTGCCAGCAGTGGCGACAGGAGTGACTACAATGAGCAGTTCTTC. Translation: CASSGDRSDYNEQFF. Full variable domain (remainder filled in from reference TRBV28 and TRBJ2-1): DVKVTQSSRYLVKRTGEKVFLECVQDMDHENMFWYRQDPGLGLRLIYFSYDVKMKEKGDIPEGYSVSREKKERFSLILESASTNQTSMYLCASSGDRSDYNEQFFGPGTRLTVL.

The chain carries TRBV20-1 and TRBJ2-3; a weak D match, TRBD2 (6 bases). Trimming took 3 bases from V and 2 from J, leaving 9 bases between them. The CDR3 extends over 13 amino acids. Germline V lookup: CDR1 DFQATT, CDR2 SNEGSKA (reference sequence). The CDR3 DNA is TGCAGTGCTAGTTGGGGGGACACAGATACGCAGTATTTT. This gives the protein CSASWGDTDTQYF.